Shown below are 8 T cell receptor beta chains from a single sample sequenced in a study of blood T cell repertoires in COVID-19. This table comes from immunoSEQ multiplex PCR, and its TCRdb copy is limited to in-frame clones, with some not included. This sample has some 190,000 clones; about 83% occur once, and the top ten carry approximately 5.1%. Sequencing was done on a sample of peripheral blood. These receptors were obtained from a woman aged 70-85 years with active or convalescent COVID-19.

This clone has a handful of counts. Written as DNA, the CDR3 is TGTGCTAGTGGTTTGGGGGGACTAGCAGACTACGAGCAGTACTTC. Protein product: CASGLGGLADYEQYF. V and J are TRBV12-5 and TRBJ2-7, with 9 bases lining up with TRBD2. Germline V CDR1 and CDR2: LGHNT, FRNRAP. The CDR3 sequence is 15 residues long. J lost 3 bases, V lost 1 base, and 4 bases had no gene match.

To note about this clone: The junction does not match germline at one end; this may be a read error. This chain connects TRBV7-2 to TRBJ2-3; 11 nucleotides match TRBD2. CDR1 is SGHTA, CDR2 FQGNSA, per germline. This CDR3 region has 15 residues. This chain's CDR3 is CASSSTNSLAGGPNF. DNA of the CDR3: TGTGCCAGCAGCTCCACCAATTCATTAGCGGGAGGGCCGAATTTT.

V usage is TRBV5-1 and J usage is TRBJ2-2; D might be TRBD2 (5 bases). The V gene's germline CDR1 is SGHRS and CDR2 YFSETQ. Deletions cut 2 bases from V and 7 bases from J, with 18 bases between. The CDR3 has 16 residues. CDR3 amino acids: CASSLLGSRRDGELFF. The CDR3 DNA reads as TGCGCCAGCAGCTTACTAGGGAGCCGAAGGGACGGGGAGCTGTTTTTT.

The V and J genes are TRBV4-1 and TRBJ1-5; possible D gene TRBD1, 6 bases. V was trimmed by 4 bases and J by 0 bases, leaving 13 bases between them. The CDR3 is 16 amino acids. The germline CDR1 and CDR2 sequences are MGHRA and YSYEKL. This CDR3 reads CASSPEGVYSNQPQHF. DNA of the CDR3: TGCGCCAGCAGCCCCGAGGGGGTTTATAGCAATCAGCCCCAGCATTTT.

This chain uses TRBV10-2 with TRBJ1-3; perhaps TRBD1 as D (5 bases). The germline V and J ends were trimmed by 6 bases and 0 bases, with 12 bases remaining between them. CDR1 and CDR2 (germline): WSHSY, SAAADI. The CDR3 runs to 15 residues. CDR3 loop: CASRLSGNSGNTIYF. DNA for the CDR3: TGCGCCAGCAGATTGTCAGGGAACTCTGGAAACACCATATATTTT.

The CDR3 sequence: CASSLRTSGATGELFF. The DNA for the CDR3 is TGCGCCAGCAGCTTGAGGACTAGCGGAGCGACCGGGGAGCTGTTTTTT. V gene TRBV5-1 combines with J gene TRBJ2-2; TRBD2 aligns across 10 bases. The CDR3 is made up of 16 amino acids. The germline V gene has CDR1 SGHRS and CDR2 YFSETQ. V gave up 1 base and J gave up 5 bases; unmatched junction bases: 5.

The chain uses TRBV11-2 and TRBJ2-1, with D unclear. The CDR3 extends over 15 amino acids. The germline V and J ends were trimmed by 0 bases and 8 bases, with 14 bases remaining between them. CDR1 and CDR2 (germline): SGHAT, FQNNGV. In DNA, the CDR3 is TGTGCCAGCAGCTTAGATGGTATAGCTTTGTATGAGCAGTTCTTC. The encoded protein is CASSLDGIALYEQFF.

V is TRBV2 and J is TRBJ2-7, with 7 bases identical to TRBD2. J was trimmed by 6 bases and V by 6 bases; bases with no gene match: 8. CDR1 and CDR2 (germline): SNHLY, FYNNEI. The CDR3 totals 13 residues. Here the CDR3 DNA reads TGTGCCAGCAGGGGCGGACTAGTATCCGAGCAGTACTTC. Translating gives CASRGGLVSEQYF.